Listed below are T cell receptor beta chains from one sample, sequenced in a study of PD-1 blockade in classical Hodgkin lymphoma. TCRdb's copy holds only in-frame clones and misses some; the assay was immunoSEQ multiplex PCR. The sample has about 25,000 clones, about 80% seen once. Sequenced material: peripheral blood mononuclear cells (PBMCs), taken before the fourth cycle of nivolumab. These receptor sequences come from a human donor with classical Hodgkin lymphoma. Each CDR3 is given with its conserved first and last residue. The D gene is left open where the match is weak. Some rows mark clone size as missing; the rest say once, few, many or name a class of expanded clone.

J gene: TRBJ2-7; clone size: -; V gene: TRBV7-6; D gene: TRBD2; CDR3 protein: CASSLNGRAPSYEQYF
J gene: TRBJ2-7; clone size: -; V gene: TRBV11-3; D gene: -; CDR3 protein: CASSLGGRDGYEQYF
J gene: TRBJ2-5; clone size: -; V gene: TRBV6-5; D gene: -; CDR3 protein: CASTRVGQARTAQYF
J gene: TRBJ2-7; clone size: -; V gene: TRBV9; D gene: TRBD2; CDR3 protein: CASSPNIAGRAYEQYF
J gene: TRBJ1-2; clone size: -; V gene: TRBV5-1; D gene: -; CDR3 protein: CASSSSPAYGYTF
J gene: TRBJ2-1; clone size: -; V gene: TRBV29-1; D gene: -; CDR3 protein: CSVETGYNEQFF
J gene: TRBJ2-7; clone size: few; V gene: TRBV9; D gene: TRBD2; CDR3 protein: CASSPRTSGSYEQYF
J gene: TRBJ2-7; clone size: -; V gene: TRBV28; D gene: -; CDR3 protein: CASSSYRDGSYEQYF
J gene: TRBJ2-1; clone size: -; V gene: TRBV9; D gene: TRBD2; CDR3 protein: CASSVAGLAGAYNEQFF
J gene: TRBJ2-7; clone size: -; V gene: TRBV5-8; D gene: TRBD1; CDR3 protein: CASSWDRGYEQYF
J gene: TRBJ1-6; clone size: -; V gene: TRBV19; D gene: -; CDR3 protein: CASREYGGLNSPLHF
J gene: TRBJ1-4; clone size: -; V gene: TRBV2; D gene: -; CDR3 protein: CASSETGSSNEKLFF
J gene: TRBJ1-2; clone size: -; V gene: TRBV4-3; D gene: -; CDR3 protein: CASSHRPIDRLLHPNYGYTF
J gene: TRBJ2-4; clone size: -; V gene: TRBV7-2; D gene: -; CDR3 protein: CASSLGLYRLAKNIQYF
J gene: TRBJ2-2; clone size: -; V gene: TRBV10-3; D gene: TRBD2; CDR3 protein: CAITAGARTGELFF
J gene: TRBJ2-7; clone size: -; V gene: TRBV11-2; D gene: TRBD2; CDR3 protein: CASSLDPRLAGGSYEQYF
J gene: TRBJ1-1; clone size: -; V gene: TRBV6-5; D gene: -; CDR3 protein: CASSYGQSEAFF
J gene: TRBJ2-5; clone size: -; V gene: TRBV7-2; D gene: -; CDR3 protein: CASSLQETQYF
J gene: TRBJ2-7; clone size: -; V gene: TRBV5-4; D gene: -; CDR3 protein: CASSLEGDRDPKIYEQYF
J gene: TRBJ2-5; clone size: -; V gene: TRBV30; D gene: -; CDR3 protein: CAWSVRGGETQYF
J gene: TRBJ2-7; clone size: -; V gene: TRBV7-2; D gene: -; CDR3 protein: CASSLELSGLYEQYF
J gene: TRBJ2-2; clone size: once; V gene: TRBV15; D gene: -; CDR3 protein: CATSRDLLSGELFF
J gene: TRBJ2-7; clone size: -; V gene: TRBV6-5; D gene: TRBD1; CDR3 protein: CASSYSGTGSYEQYF
J gene: TRBJ2-7; clone size: -; V gene: TRBV13; D gene: TRBD1; CDR3 protein: CASSPTGGENEQYF
J gene: TRBJ2-1; clone size: -; V gene: TRBV19; D gene: -; CDR3 protein: CASSIVGVGGNEQFF
J gene: TRBJ1-3; clone size: -; V gene: TRBV19; D gene: TRBD1; CDR3 protein: CASSAQGVVSGNTIYF
J gene: TRBJ2-2; clone size: once; V gene: TRBV19; D gene: TRBD2; CDR3 protein: CATRPGLAGGRDTGELFF
J gene: TRBJ2-1; clone size: -; V gene: TRBV5-6; D gene: TRBD1; CDR3 protein: CASSLRDRGNEQFF
J gene: TRBJ1-2; clone size: -; V gene: TRBV6-5; D gene: TRBD1; CDR3 protein: CASSYSAGGYYGYTF
J gene: TRBJ1-1; clone size: -; V gene: TRBV11-2; D gene: TRBD1; CDR3 protein: CASSLAGRGALIQAFF
J gene: TRBJ2-3; clone size: -; V gene: TRBV6-6; D gene: -; CDR3 protein: CASSYSIVSTDTQYF
J gene: -; clone size: -; V gene: TRBV18; D gene: TRBD2; CDR3 protein: CASSRGLASDEQYF